These T cell receptor beta chains were read from a single sample in a study of early T cells in non-severe SARS-CoV-2 infection. In TCRdb, the 5' RACE reads were re-called with MiXCR into one record per CDR3 protein. The sample has 35,000 to 45,000 distinct CDR3 sequences, 9.9% seen once. Sample: whole blood. Receptor source: an adult who was a healthcare worker with PCR-confirmed SARS-CoV-2 infection or an uninfected control (not recorded which). The CDR3 runs from the conserved cysteine through the conserved F or W. D genes are given only for firm matches. A clone size is listed for some rows: how often the clone was seen (once, few, many), or a class if it is expanded.

j_gene,d_gene,v_gene,abundance,CDR3aa,CDR3nt
TRBJ1-5,TRBD1,TRBV5-1,many,CASSQTTGDNQPQHF,TGCGCCAGCAGCCAGACCACAGGGGACAATCAGCCCCAGCATTTT
TRBJ2-5,TRBD2,TRBV4-2,many,CASSQEGWTSGQETQYF,TGTGCCAGCAGCCAAGAAGGATGGACTAGCGGGCAAGAGACCCAGTACTTC
TRBJ2-3,.,TRBV7-2,many,CASALVDKVTDTQYF,TGTGCCAGCGCACTAGTAGATAAGGTCACAGATACGCAGTATTTT
TRBJ2-5,TRBD2,TRBV20-1,many,CSARSQTSVETQYF,TGCAGTGCTAGATCCCAGACTAGCGTAGAGACCCAGTACTTC
TRBJ1-6,.,TRBV5-1,.,CASSLGWRGNSPLHF,TGCGCCAGCAGCTTGGGGTGGAGAGGAAATTCACCCCTCCACTTT
TRBJ2-4,.,TRBV20-1,.,CSASALAKNIQYF,TGCAGTGCTAGCGCCCTTGCCAAAAACATTCAGTACTTC
TRBJ2-7,.,TRBV27,many,CASSYYTYEQYF,TGTGCCAGCAGTTATTACACCTACGAGCAGTACTTC
TRBJ2-7,TRBD2,TRBV6-2/TRBV6-3,.,CASSGTSGGYEQYF,TGTGCCAGCAGTGGGACTAGCGGGGGTTACGAGCAGTACTTC
TRBJ1-1,TRBD1,TRBV29-1,.,CSVETGVTSNTEAFF,TGCAGCGTTGAAACAGGGGTCACCTCGAACACTGAAGCTTTCTTT
TRBJ2-1,.,TRBV10-1,few,CASRQYEQFF,TGCGCCAGCAGACAGTATGAGCAGTTCTTC
TRBJ2-1,TRBD2,TRBV7-6,few,CASSLAFSTSGDLEQFF,TGTGCCAGCAGCTTAGCGTTTTCCACTAGCGGGGATCTTGAGCAGTTCTTC
TRBJ2-2,.,TRBV7-3,.,CASSLSRNTGELFF,TGTGCCAGCAGCTTAAGCAGGAACACCGGGGAGCTGTTTTTT
TRBJ2-2,TRBD1,TRBV9,many,CASSVRTGNTGELFF,TGTGCCAGCAGCGTAAGGACAGGGAACACCGGGGAGCTGTTTTTT
TRBJ2-3,.,TRBV19,many,CASSPQGRPSTDTQYF,TGTGCCAGTAGTCCCCAGGGACGCCCCTCCACAGATACGCAGTATTTT
TRBJ1-4,.,TRBV5-1,many,CASSKTVSTNEKLFF,TGCGCCAGCTCTAAAACAGTTTCAACTAATGAAAAACTGTTTTTT
TRBJ1-5,TRBD1,TRBV7-2,many,CASSLWDRRNQPQHF,TGTGCCAGCAGCTTATGGGACAGACGAAATCAGCCCCAGCATTTT
TRBJ2-1,TRBD2,TRBV29-1,.,CSVVELAGGRNEQFF,TGCAGCGTTGTGGAACTAGCGGGGGGACGAAATGAGCAGTTCTTC
TRBJ2-7,TRBD1,TRBV29-1,.,CSVARPGTGSNEQYF,TGCAGCGTCGCACGCCCCGGGACAGGGTCGAACGAGCAGTACTTC
TRBJ1-2,TRBD1,TRBV11-2,.,CASTTGQGMGGYTF,TGTGCCAGCACTACTGGACAGGGTATGGGTGGCTACACCTTC
TRBJ2-5,TRBD2,TRBV11-2,many,CASSAGTSGYF,TGTGCCAGCAGCGCCGGGACTAGCGGGTACTTC
TRBJ2-7,.,TRBV5-4,many,CASSRNTDPYEQYF,TGTGCCAGCAGCAGAAATACAGATCCCTACGAGCAGTACTTC
TRBJ2-5,.,TRBV13,.,CASSLGSRQETQYF,TGTGCCAGCAGCTTAGGGAGCCGCCAAGAGACCCAGTACTTC
TRBJ2-3,TRBD2,TRBV4-1,many,CASSQGYGGGATDTQYF,TGCGCCAGCAGCCAAGGGTATGGCGGGGGGGCCACAGATACGCAGTATTTT
TRBJ2-3,.,TRBV18,.,CASSPTERVSTDTQYF,TGTGCCAGCTCACCTACCGAGAGGGTCAGCACAGATACGCAGTATTTT
TRBJ1-4,.,TRBV28,many,CASSGRTDEKLFF,TGTGCCAGCAGCGGGAGGACTGACGAAAAACTGTTTTTT
TRBJ2-5,TRBD2,TRBV5-4,many,CASSLGTSIQYF,TGTGCCAGCAGCTTGGGGACTAGCATCCAGTACTTC
TRBJ1-1,.,TRBV7-2,.,CASSPYMNTEAFF,TGTGCCAGCAGCCCGTACATGAACACTGAAGCTTTCTTT
TRBJ1-2,.,TRBV29-1,many,CSVVGGNYGYTF,TGCAGCGTTGTCGGGGGGAACTATGGCTACACCTTC
TRBJ1-5,TRBD1,TRBV6-6,many,CASTESQGADLDHF,TGTGCCAGCACCGAATCCCAGGGGGCTGATCTGGACCATTTT
TRBJ2-3,.,TRBV12-3/TRBV12-4,many,CASSLYGGADTQYF,TGTGCCAGCAGTTTATACGGGGGTGCTGATACGCAGTATTTT
TRBJ1-1,.,TRBV7-6,.,CASSLEPDTEAFF,TGTGCCAGCAGCTTAGAGCCAGACACTGAAGCTTTCTTT
TRBJ2-7,.,TRBV7-2,many,CASSSLDTSYEQYF,TGTGCCAGCAGCTCCCTGGACACCTCCTACGAGCAGTACTTC
TRBJ2-3,.,TRBV7-2,many,CASSINVRAITDTQYF,TGTGCCAGCAGCATCAATGTTCGGGCTATAACAGATACGCAGTATTTT
TRBJ1-4,.,TRBV19,many,CASSIRGEKLFF,TGTGCCAGTAGTATCCGGGGTGAAAAACTGTTTTTT
TRBJ1-1,.,TRBV6-2/TRBV6-3,.,CASSASKNNEAFF,TGTGCCAGCAGTGCCTCCAAGAACAACGAAGCTTTCTTT
TRBJ1-1,.,TRBV7-9,many,CASSLALADTEAFF,TGTGCCAGCAGCTTAGCGCTCGCAGACACTGAAGCTTTCTTT
TRBJ2-5,TRBD1,TRBV20-1,.,CSARGTGTETQYF,TGCAGTGCTAGAGGGACAGGGACAGAGACCCAGTACTTC